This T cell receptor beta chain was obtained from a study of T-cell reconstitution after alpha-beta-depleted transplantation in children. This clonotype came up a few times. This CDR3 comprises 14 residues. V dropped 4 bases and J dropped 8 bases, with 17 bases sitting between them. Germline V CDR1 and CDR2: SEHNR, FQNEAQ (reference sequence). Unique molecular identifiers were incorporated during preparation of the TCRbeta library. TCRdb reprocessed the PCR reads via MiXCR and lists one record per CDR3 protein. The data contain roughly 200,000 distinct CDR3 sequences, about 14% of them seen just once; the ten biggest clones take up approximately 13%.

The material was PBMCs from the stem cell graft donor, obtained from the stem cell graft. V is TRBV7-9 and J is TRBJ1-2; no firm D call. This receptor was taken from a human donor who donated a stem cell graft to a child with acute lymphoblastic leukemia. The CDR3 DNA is TGTGCCAGCAGCTCATCCCTATCCCATGGAGGCTACACCTTC. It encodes CASSSSLSHGGYTF.